This record covers a single TCR beta chain. This CDR3 is built from 14 residues. Between the trimmed V and J ends, which lost 0 bases and 5 bases, there was a span of 8 bases. Germline CDR1 reads SGHVS; CDR2 reads FNYEAQ. TCR alpha and TCR beta cDNA libraries carrying sample barcodes and UMIs came from 5'RACE with constant-segment primers. One entry per CDR3 protein, called by TCRdb with MiXCR from the 5' RACE reads. Of fewer than 650,000 distinct CDR3 sequences listed, approximately 15% were seen once; the top ten hold less than 10%. This specimen comes from a study of T-cell memory formation after mild COVID-19. Study at large: Largely, TCR clusters stayed within a single donor.

The V and J genes are TRBV7-6 and TRBJ2-1; unclear D gene. The sample consisted of PBMCs or a T cell subset sorted from them (not recorded which). The receptor was isolated from an adult woman who had mild COVID-19 (a few samples of this study predate the infection). Cell type and time point are not known. CDR3 sequence: CASSLALRDNEQFF. The CDR3 DNA is TGTGCCAGCAGCTTAGCATTGCGAGACAATGAGCAGTTCTTC.